This passage covers 4 T cell receptor beta chains from one sample sequenced in a study of metastatic and nonmetastatic thyroid tumors. All patients were treatment-naive before thyroid surgery. With MiXCR, TCRdb called clones anew from the PCR reads. The data contain 14,000 or so clones, almost 30% of them seen just once; the ten biggest clones take up about 3.7%. The sequencing sample was made of blood. These receptors were taken from a female donor with papillary thyroid cancer or a benign thyroid nodule (not recorded which). Some clones in this sample may be carry-over from other donors' samples.

The chain couples TRBV19 to TRBJ1-1; TRBD1 might be the D (5 bases). Trimming removed 5 bases at V and 0 bases at J, with 10 bases between. CDR3 length: 14 amino acids. Germline-derived CDR1 and CDR2 are LNHDA and SQIVND (reference sequence). Here the CDR3 reads CASSVGPMNTEAFF. In DNA, the CDR3 is TGTGCCAGTAGTGTGGGACCGATGAACACTGAAGCTTTCTTT.

This clone was picked up many times. This may come from a read error, since a much larger clone is one base off. The chain links TRBV20-1 to TRBJ2-7; TRBD2 aligns across 13 bases. Per germline, CDR1 DFQATT and CDR2 SNEGSKA (reference sequence). V lost 1 base to trimming and J lost 9 bases; unmatched junction nucleotides: 9. The CDR3 spans 15 residues. The CDR3, as DNA: TGCAGTGCTAGAGGGTTGGGGACTAGCGGGGACGGGCAGTACTTC. This sequence encodes CSARGLGTSGDGQYF.

The chain uses TRBV20-1 and TRBJ1-3; D gene uncertain. V was cut by 3 bases and J by 4 bases, with 13 bases left in between. This CDR3 has 14 residues. Germline V CDR1 and CDR2: DFQATT, SNEGSKA (reference sequence). The chain's CDR3 is CSASSRGNGNTIYF. For the CDR3, the DNA is TGCAGTGCTAGTAGTCGGGGTAACGGAAACACCATATATTTT.

A word on this clone: The CDR3 ends on some other residue instead of the conserved phenylalanine or tryptophan, so this is likely a read error. The rearrangement uses TRBV20-1 and TRBJ2-7; possibly TRBD2 for D (5 bases). Looked up from germline, CDR1 is DFQATT and CDR2 is SNEGSKA (reference sequence). The V end was cut by 6 bases, the J end by 1 base, with 13 bases between. The CDR3 sequence is 13 residues long. This CDR3 is CSAPEGKSYEQYL. The CDR3 DNA reads as TGCAGTGCCCCAGAGGGAAAGTCCTACGAGCAGTACCTC.